This T cell receptor beta chain emerged from a study of CD8 T cells in Susac syndrome. The RNA, about 0.45 to 1 ug, was put through reverse transcription using random hexamers. An immunoSEQ multiplex PCR generated amplified TCR beta CDR3 products spanning 54 Vbeta and 13 Jbeta. One entry per CDR3 protein, called by TCRdb with MiXCR from the immunoSEQ multiplex PCR reads. This sample carries about 150,000 distinct CDR3 sequences, about 95% of them seen once, and the ten largest clones take 0.15% to 0.2%. Details on this clonotype: The antigen remains unidentified.

Negative isolation was used for CD8+ and CD4+ T cells, and FACS enrichment was applied to TEMRA cells. General study findings and limits: Regarding the TCR sequencing and HLA analysis, the study admitted that a relatively small number of individuals were involved.

The CDR3 contains 15 residues. In germline, CDR1 is MGHRA, CDR2 YSYEKL. J was trimmed by 3 bases and V by 2 bases; bases with no gene match: 7. The sequenced sample was CD4+ T cells from PBMCs. The TCR comes from a human donor with Susac syndrome. The chain has TRBV4-1 and TRBJ2-7, with 7 bases matching TRBD1. CDR3 protein: CASSQPTGIGYEQYF. The CDR3 region has the DNA TGCGCCAGCAGCCAACCGACAGGGATAGGCTACGAGCAGTACTTC.